The 13 T cell receptor beta chains below all came from one sample that was sequenced in a study of blood T cell repertoires in COVID-19. Sequencing used immunoSEQ multiplex PCR; TCRdb keeps in-frame clones, though not all of them. The sample gives about 58,000 clones, 80% to 90% of which show up once; roughly 8% is in the top ten. The sample comprised peripheral blood. These receptors were obtained from a woman between 65 and 79 years old with active COVID-19.

The chain joins TRBV7-2 to TRBJ1-2, with 8 bases lining up with TRBD1. Germline lookup yields CDR1 SGHTA and CDR2 FQGNSA. CDR3 length equals 15 residues. J lost 8 bases, V lost 3 bases, and 11 bases had no gene match. The CDR3 sequence is CASSLGSGGAMGYTF. The DNA for the CDR3 is TGTGCCAGCAGCTTGGGGTCAGGGGGCGCGATGGGCTACACCTTC.

J is TRBJ2-6 and V is TRBV30, with D possibly being TRBD2 (6 bases). The V end lost 5 bases, the J end lost 0 bases, and 14 bases lay between the germline ends. There are 16 residues in the CDR3. Per germline, CDR1 GTSNPN and CDR2 SVGIG (reference sequence). CDR3 sequence: CAWESRESSGANVLTF. The CDR3 DNA is TGTGCCTGGGAATCACGGGAGAGCTCTGGGGCCAACGTCCTGACTTTC.

The CDR3 nucleotides read TGTGCCAGCAGCTTAGGAGTGGGCAGGTATAGCAATCAGCCCCAGCATTTT. The encoded protein is CASSLGVGRYSNQPQHF. This chain joins TRBV7-8 and TRBJ1-5; D is undetermined. V lost 1 base and J 0 bases, leaving 13 bases between the germline ends. This CDR3 is 17 amino acids long. The germline V gene has CDR1 SGHVS and CDR2 FQNEAQ. The full variable domain, with the rest looked up from reference TRBV7-8 and TRBJ1-5, is GAGVSQSPRYKVAKRGQDVALRCDPISGHVSLFWYQQALGQGPEFLTYFQNEAQLDKSGLPSDRFFAERPEGSVSTLKIQRTQQEDSAVYLCASSLGVGRYSNQPQHFGDGTRLSIL.

The chain has TRBV7-9 and TRBJ2-1, with 11 positions matching TRBD2. The ends lost 7 bases at V and 9 bases at J; junction bases unmatched: 8. The CDR3 sequence is 14 residues long. Germline V gene data show CDR1 as SEHNR and CDR2 as FQNEAQ (reference sequence). CDR3 sequence (DNA): TGTGCCAGCACAGTAGCGGGAGGGCCGGGTGAGCAGTTCTTC. This encodes CASTVAGGPGEQFF.

The chain links TRBV19 to TRBJ1-2, with 8 bases matching TRBD1. Germline CDR1 LNHDA, CDR2 SQIVND (reference sequence). With V trimmed by 5 bases and J by 1 base, 6 bases remained unmatched. This CDR3 spans 15 amino acids. The CDR3 DNA follows: TGTGCCAGTAGTGATAGGACAGGGAGTAACTATGGCTACACCTTC. Translated: CASSDRTGSNYGYTF. The full variable domain, rest sourced from reference TRBV19 and TRBJ1-2, is DGGITQSPKYLFRKEGQNVTLSCEQNLNHDAMYWYRQDPGQGLRLIYYSQIVNDFQKGDIAEGYSVSREKKESFPLTVTSAQKNPTAFYLCASSDRTGSNYGYTFGSGTRLTVV.

The genes are TRBV11-2 and TRBJ1-4; 9 bases fit TRBD1. The CDR3 contains 15 residues. CDR1 and CDR2 (germline): SGHAT, FQNNGV. The trim removed 2 bases at V and 6 bases at J, leaving 4 bases unmatched. DNA for the CDR3: TGTGCCAGCAGCTTAAGGGGGACAGGGCATGAAAAACTGTTTTTT. This encodes CASSLRGTGHEKLFF.

This sequence joins TRBV29-1 and TRBJ1-2; 7 bases are a match to TRBD1. Germline V lookup: CDR1 SQVTM, CDR2 ANQGSEA. This CDR3 region has 12 residues. Trimming removed 5 bases from V and 4 bases from J; junction bases left unmatched: 4. Written as DNA, the CDR3 is TGCAGCGTTCGACAGGGTTCCTATGGCTACACCTTC. Translation gives CSVRQGSYGYTF. Variable domain in full (rest from reference TRBV29-1 and TRBJ1-2): SAVISQKPSRDICQRGTSLTIQCQVDSQVTMMFWYRQQPGQSLTLIATANQGSEATYESGFVIDKFPISRPNLTFSTLTVSNMSPEDSSIYLCSVRQGSYGYTFGSGTRLTVV.

V is TRBV6-1 and J is TRBJ1-2; 7 bases align to TRBD1. Unmatched junction bases numbered 5, after V lost 1 base and J lost 0 bases. Germline V gene sequence: CDR1 MNHNS, CDR2 SASEGT. CDR3 length: 16 residues. The CDR3 region is CASSEEGTVPNYGYTF. The CDR3 region has the DNA TGTGCCAGCAGTGAAGAGGGGACAGTACCTAACTATGGCTACACCTTC.

The rearrangement joins TRBV5-5 to TRBJ1-5; 8 bases line up with TRBD1. V trimming: 0 bases; J trimming: 6 bases; junction bases outside the gene matches: 8. CDR3 length equals 16 residues. The germline V gene has CDR1 SGHKS and CDR2 YYEKEE (reference sequence). As DNA, the CDR3 is TGTGCCAGCAGCTTGGAAAGGACAGGGCCAGGTCAGCCCCAGCATTTT. Residues: CASSLERTGPGQPQHF.

This sequence joins TRBV21-1 and TRBJ2-1; the DNA was not used to check the table's D call, TRBD1. TRBV21-1 is noted as a pseudogene. The CDR3 totals 14 residues. CDR3 residues: CARLDNTRYNEQFF. For the CDR3, the DNA is TGTGCCAGATTAGACAACACCCGATACAATGAGCAGTTCTTC.

The chain has TRBV20-1 and TRBJ2-7, with 7 bases matching TRBD1. The CDR3 is 14 amino acids. Germline V gene data show CDR1 as DFQATT and CDR2 as SNEGSKA (reference sequence). The ends lost 3 bases at V and 6 bases at J; junction bases unmatched: 11. In nucleotides, the CDR3 is TGCAGTGCTAGTTCGGGCGACAGGGCCCCCGAGCAGTACTTC. Amino acid sequence: CSASSGDRAPEQYF.

The chain links TRBV7-9 to TRBJ1-2; the D is unclear. CDR1 and CDR2 from the germline V gene are SEHNR and FQNEAQ (reference sequence). The V end was cut by 0 bases, the J end by 6 bases, with 11 bases between. This CDR3 region has 14 residues. CDR3 sequence (DNA): TGTGCCAGCAGCTTAGCCGACTGGAGGGATGGCTACACCTTC. Translated, it gives CASSLADWRDGYTF.

The gene calls are TRBV4-2 and TRBJ2-7, with 8 positions matching TRBD2. The CDR3 loop spans 16 amino acids. V lost 1 base to trimming and J lost 2 bases; unmatched junction nucleotides: 7. CDR1 is LGHNA, CDR2 YNFKEQ, per germline. Here the CDR3 reads CASSQGEAGVPYEQYF. The CDR3, as DNA: TGTGCCAGCAGCCAAGGGGAAGCGGGAGTCCCCTACGAGCAGTACTTC.